This T cell receptor beta chain came from a study of T cell responses to AZD1222 COVID-19 vaccine. Study results and caveats: Seropositive at baseline were only a handful of AZD1222 recipients. The CD4 TCRs associated with vaccination extended across spike and predominated at 160-218 and 743-854.

The protocol was immunoSEQ multiplex PCR, while the TCRdb copy is restricted to in-frame clones and leaves out a portion. The repertoire holds approximately 120,000 clones, with more than 80% as singletons. A remark on this clone: Its antigen is not identified.

The origin of this receptor is an adult in good health. This specimen was peripheral blood, taken on day 0 of AZD1222 vaccination.

The CDR3 region has the DNA TGTGCCAGCAGCGTAGCGGGTAGCGGGAGGTACGAGACCCAGTACTTC. It codes for CASSVAGSGRYETQYF. The genes are TRBV9 and TRBJ2-5; 10 bases line up with TRBD2. The CDR3 has 16 amino acids. The germline CDR1 and CDR2 sequences are SGDLS and YYNGEE. The trim removed 0 bases at V and 5 bases at J, leaving 7 bases unmatched.